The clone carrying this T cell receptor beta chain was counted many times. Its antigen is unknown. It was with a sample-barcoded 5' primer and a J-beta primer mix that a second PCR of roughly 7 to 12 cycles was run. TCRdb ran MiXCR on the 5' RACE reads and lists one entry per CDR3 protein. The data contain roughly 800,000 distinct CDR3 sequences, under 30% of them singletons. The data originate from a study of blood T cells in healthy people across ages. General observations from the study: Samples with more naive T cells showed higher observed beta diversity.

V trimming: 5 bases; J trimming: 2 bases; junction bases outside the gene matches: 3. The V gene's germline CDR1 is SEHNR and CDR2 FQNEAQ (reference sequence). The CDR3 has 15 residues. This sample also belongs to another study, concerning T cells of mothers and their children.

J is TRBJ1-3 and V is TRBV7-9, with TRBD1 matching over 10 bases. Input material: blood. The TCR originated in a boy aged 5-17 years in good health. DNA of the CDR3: TGTGCCAGCAGCAAGGGGACAGGGGCTGGAAACACCATATATTTT. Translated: CASSKGTGAGNTIYF.